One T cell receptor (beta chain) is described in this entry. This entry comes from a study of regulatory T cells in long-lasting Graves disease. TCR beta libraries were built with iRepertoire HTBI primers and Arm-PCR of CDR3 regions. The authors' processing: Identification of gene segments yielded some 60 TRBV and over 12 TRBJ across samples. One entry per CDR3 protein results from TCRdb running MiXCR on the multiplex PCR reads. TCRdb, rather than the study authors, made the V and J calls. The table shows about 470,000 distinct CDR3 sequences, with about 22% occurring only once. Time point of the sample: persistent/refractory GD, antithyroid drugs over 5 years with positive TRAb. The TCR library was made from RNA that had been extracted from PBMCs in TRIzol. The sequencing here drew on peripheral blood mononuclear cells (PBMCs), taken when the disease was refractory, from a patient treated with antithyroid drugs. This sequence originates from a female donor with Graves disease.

The CDR3 nucleotides are TGTGCCACCACCTTGGCTTCGGGTTCAGATACGCAGTATTTT. It yields the protein CATTLASGSDTQYF. V is TRBV28 and J is TRBJ2-3; no definite D call. Germline V gene data show CDR1 as MDHEN and CDR2 as SYDVKM. The CDR3 extends over 14 amino acids. Deletions cut 10 bases from V and 4 bases from J, with 18 bases between.